The clone carrying this TCR beta chain turned up a few times. Its antigen is as yet unknown. The J segment lost 0 bases and the V segment lost 6 bases, leaving 2 bases of the junction unmatched. The CDR3 is 14 residues long. The entry originates in a study of T-cell memory formation after mild COVID-19. Study-wide background: Across donors, TCR clusters were largely donor specific. Study conclusions and caveats: Of the contracting clones, CD4+ ones lay mainly in CM and EM, and CD8+ ones in EMRA. Memory from before infection featured some responding clones, which suggests cross-reactive memory joined.

Sample barcodes and UMIs were carried by the TCR alpha and TCR beta cDNA libraries that 5'RACE generated with constant-segment primers. MiXCR was run by TCRdb on the 5' RACE reads, yielding one entry per CDR3 protein. This sample has 300,000 or so distinct CDR3 sequences, with approximately 15% found just once. The rearrangement joins TRBV12-3 or TRBV12-4 to TRBJ1-5; 7 bases line up with TRBD1. This clonotype originated in a man aged 18-30 years who had mild COVID-19 (a few samples of this study predate the infection). Cell type and time point are not known. The sample consisted of PBMCs or a T cell subset sorted from them (not recorded which). For the CDR3, the DNA is TGTGCCAGCAGGGGACAGAATAGCAATCAGCCCCAGCATTTT. The encoded protein is CASRGQNSNQPQHF.